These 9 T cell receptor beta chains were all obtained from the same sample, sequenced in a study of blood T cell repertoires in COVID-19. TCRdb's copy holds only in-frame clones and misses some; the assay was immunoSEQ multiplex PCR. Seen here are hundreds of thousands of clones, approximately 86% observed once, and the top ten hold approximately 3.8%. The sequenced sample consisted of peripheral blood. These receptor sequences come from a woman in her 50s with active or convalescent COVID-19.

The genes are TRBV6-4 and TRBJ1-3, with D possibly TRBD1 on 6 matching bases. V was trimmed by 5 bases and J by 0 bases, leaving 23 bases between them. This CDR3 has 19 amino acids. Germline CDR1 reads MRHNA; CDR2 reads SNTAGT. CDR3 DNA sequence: TGTGCCAGCAGTCTCTTCGGACAGACCCGTATGAGCTCTGGAAACACCATATATTTT. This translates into CASSLFGQTRMSSGNTIYF.

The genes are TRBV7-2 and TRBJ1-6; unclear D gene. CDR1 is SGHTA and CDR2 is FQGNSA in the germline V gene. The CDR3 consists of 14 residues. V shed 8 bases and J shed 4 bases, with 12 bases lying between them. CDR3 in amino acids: CASRLAQYNSPLHF. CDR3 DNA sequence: TGTGCCAGCCGACTAGCACAGTATAATTCACCCCTCCACTTT.

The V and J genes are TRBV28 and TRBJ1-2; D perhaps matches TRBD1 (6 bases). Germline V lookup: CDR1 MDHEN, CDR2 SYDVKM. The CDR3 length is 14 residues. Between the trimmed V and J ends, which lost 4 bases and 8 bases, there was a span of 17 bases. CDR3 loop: CASSYSGDLGGYTF. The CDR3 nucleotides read TGTGCCAGCAGTTACTCAGGGGACCTGGGGGGCTACACCTTC.

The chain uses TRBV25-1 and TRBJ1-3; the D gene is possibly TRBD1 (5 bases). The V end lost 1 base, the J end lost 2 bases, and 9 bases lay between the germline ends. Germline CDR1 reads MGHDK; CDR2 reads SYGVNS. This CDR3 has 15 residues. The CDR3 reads CASSESRTPGNTIYF. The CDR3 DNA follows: TGTGCCAGCAGTGAATCGAGGACACCTGGAAACACCATATATTTT.

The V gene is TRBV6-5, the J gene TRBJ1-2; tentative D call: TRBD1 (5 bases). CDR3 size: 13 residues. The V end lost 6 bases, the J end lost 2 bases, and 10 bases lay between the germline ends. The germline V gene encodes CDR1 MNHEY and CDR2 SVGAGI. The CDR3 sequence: CASSGHFNYGYTF. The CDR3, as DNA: TGTGCCAGCAGCGGACACTTCAACTATGGCTACACCTTC.

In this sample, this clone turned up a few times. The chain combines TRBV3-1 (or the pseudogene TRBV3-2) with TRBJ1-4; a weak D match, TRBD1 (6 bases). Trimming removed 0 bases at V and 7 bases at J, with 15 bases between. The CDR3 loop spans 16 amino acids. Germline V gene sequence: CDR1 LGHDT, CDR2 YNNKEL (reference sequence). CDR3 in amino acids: CASSQELAGAGEKLFF. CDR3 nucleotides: TGTGCCAGCAGCCAAGAGCTGGCAGGGGCCGGTGAAAAACTGTTTTTT.

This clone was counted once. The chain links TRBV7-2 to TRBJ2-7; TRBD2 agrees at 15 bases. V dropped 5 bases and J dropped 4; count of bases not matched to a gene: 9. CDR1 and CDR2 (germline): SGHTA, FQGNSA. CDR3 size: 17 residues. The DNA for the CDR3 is TGTGCCAGCAGCCCATACGGACTAGCGGGAGGGAGGTACGAGCAGTACTTC. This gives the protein CASSPYGLAGGRYEQYF.

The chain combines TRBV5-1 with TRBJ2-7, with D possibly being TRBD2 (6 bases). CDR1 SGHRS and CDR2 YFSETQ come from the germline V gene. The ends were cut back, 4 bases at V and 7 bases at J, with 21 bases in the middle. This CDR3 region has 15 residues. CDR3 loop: CASSPPRDSTGEQYF. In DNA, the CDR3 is TGCGCCAGCAGCCCTCCACGGGACTCAACGGGGGAGCAGTACTTC. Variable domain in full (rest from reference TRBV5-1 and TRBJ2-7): KAGVTQTPRYLIKTRGQQVTLSCSPISGHRSVSWYQQTPGQGLQFLFEYFSETQRNKGNFPGRFSGRQFSNSRSEMNVSTLELGDSALYLCASSPPRDSTGEQYFGPGTRLTVT.

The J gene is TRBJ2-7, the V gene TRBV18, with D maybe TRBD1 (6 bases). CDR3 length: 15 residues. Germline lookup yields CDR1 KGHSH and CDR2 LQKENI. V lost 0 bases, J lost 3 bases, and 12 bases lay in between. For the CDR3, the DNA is TGTGCCAGCTCACCACCCGGGACACCGATCTACGAGCAGTACTTC. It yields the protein CASSPPGTPIYEQYF.